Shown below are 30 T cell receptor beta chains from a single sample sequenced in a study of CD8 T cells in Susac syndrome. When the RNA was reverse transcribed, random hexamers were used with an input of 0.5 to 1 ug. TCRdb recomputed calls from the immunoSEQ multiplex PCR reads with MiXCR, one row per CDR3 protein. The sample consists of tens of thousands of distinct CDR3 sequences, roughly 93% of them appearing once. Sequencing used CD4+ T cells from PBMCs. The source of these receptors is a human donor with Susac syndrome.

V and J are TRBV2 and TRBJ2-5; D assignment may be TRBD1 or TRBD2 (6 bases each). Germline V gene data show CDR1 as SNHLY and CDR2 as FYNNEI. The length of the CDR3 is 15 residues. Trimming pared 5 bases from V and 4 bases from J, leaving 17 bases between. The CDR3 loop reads CASSPQGGGAETQYF. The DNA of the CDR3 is TGTGCCAGCAGTCCACAGGGAGGAGGAGCAGAGACCCAGTACTTC. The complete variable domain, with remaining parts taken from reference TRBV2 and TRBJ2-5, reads EPEVTQTPSHQVTQMGQEVILRCVPISNHLYFYWYRQILGQKVEFLVSFYNNEISEKSEIFDDQFSVERPDGSNFTLKIRSTKLEDSAMYFCASSPQGGGAETQYFGPGTRLLVL.

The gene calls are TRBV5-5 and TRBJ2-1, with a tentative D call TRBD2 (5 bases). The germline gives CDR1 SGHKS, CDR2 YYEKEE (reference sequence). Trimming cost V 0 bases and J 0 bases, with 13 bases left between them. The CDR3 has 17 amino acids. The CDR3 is CASSLEAPGYSYNEQFF. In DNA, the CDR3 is TGTGCCAGCAGCTTGGAGGCTCCGGGGTACTCCTACAATGAGCAGTTCTTC.

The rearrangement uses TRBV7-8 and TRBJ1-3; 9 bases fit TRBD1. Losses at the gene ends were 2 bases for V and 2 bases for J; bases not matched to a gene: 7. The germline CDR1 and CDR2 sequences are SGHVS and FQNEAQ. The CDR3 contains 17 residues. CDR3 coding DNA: TGTGCCAGCAGCTTAAGGGACAGGGAAGTTGCTGGAAACACCATATATTTT. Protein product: CASSLRDREVAGNTIYF. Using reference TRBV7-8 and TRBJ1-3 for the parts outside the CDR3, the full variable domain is GAGVSQSPRYKVAKRGQDVALRCDPISGHVSLFWYQQALGQGPEFLTYFQNEAQLDKSGLPSDRFFAERPEGSVSTLKIQRTQQEDSAVYLCASSLRDREVAGNTIYFGEGSWLTVV.

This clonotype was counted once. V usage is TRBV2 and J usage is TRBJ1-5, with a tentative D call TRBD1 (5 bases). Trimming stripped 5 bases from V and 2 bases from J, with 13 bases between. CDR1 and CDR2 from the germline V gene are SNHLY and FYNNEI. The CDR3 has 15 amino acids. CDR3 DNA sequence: TGTGCCAGCAGTCCTTCAGGGAATGGCAATCAGCCCCAGCATTTT. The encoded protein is CASSPSGNGNQPQHF.

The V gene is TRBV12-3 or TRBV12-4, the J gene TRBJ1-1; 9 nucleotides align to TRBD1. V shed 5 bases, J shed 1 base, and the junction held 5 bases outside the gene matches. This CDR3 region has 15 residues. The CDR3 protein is CASSRSGQGNTEAFF. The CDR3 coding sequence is TGTGCCAGCAGTCGATCGGGACAGGGGAACACTGAAGCTTTCTTT.

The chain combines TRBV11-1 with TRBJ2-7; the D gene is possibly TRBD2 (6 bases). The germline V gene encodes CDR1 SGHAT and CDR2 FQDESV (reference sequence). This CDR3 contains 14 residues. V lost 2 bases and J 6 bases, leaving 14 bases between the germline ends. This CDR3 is CASSLKALGGEQYF. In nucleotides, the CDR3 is TGTGCCAGCAGCTTAAAGGCCTTGGGAGGCGAGCAGTACTTC. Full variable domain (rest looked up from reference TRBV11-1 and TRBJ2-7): EAEVAQSPRYKITEKSQAVAFWCDPISGHATLYWYRQILGQGPELLVQFQDESVVDDSQLPKDRFSAERLKGVDSTLKIQPAELGDSAMYLCASSLKALGGEQYFGPGTRLTVT.

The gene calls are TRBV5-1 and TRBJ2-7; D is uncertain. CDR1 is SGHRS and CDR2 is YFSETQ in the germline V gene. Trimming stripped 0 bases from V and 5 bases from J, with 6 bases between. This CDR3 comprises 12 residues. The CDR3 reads CASSLDVHEQYF. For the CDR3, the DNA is TGCGCCAGCAGCTTGGACGTCCACGAGCAGTACTTC.

CDR3 protein: CASSSLGLSRGRVNEQFF. CDR3 DNA sequence: TGTGCCAGCAGCTCACTAGGACTCTCCAGAGGGAGAGTAAATGAGCAGTTCTTC. The chain is built from TRBV11-1 and TRBJ2-1, with D possibly matching TRBD2 (5 bases). This CDR3 has 18 amino acids. In germline, CDR1 is SGHAT, CDR2 FQDESV (reference sequence). The V gene lost 4 bases and the J gene lost 7 bases, with 26 bases spanning the gap.

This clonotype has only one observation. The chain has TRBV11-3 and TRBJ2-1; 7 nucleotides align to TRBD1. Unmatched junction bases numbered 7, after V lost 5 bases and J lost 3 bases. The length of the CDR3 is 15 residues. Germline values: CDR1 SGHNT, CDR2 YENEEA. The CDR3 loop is CASSHPWDSYNEQFF. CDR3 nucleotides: TGTGCCAGCAGCCACCCCTGGGACAGCTACAATGAGCAGTTCTTC.

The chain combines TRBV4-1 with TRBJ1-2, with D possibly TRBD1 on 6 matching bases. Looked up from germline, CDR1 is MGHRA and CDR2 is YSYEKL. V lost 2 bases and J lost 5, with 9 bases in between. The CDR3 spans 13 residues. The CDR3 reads CASSQSQGYGYTF. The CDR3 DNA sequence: TGCGCCAGCAGCCAAAGCCAGGGGTATGGCTACACCTTC.

CDR3 residues: CASSFYNTEAFF. Written as DNA, the CDR3 is TGTGCCAGCAGCTTTTACAACACTGAAGCTTTCTTT. The V and J genes are TRBV7-3 and TRBJ1-1; D unresolved. This CDR3 region has 12 residues. Trimming cost V 3 bases and J 2 bases, with 4 bases left between them. Germline loops: CDR1 SGHTA, CDR2 FQGTGA. The entire variable domain, with the rest obtained from reference TRBV7-3 and TRBJ1-1, is as follows: GAGVSQTPSNKVTEKGKYVELRCDPISGHTALYWYRQSLGQGPEFLIYFQGTGAADDSGLPNDRFFAVRPEGSVSTLKIQRTERGDSAVYLCASSFYNTEAFFGQGTRLTVV.

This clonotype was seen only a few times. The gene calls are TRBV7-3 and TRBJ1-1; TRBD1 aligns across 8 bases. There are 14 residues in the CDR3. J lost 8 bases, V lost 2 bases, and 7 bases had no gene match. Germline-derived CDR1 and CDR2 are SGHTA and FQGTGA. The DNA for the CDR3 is TGTGCCAGCAGCTTATACGATGGACAGGGCGAAGCTTTCTTT. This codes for CASSLYDGQGEAFF.

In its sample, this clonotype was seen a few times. The DNA for the CDR3 is TGTGCCAGCAGCTTAGGACAGGGTGACGAGCAGTACTTC. Its protein is CASSLGQGDEQYF. J is TRBJ2-7 and V is TRBV7-6, with 7 bases matching TRBD1. The CDR3 is 13 residues long. Germline CDR1 reads SGHVS; CDR2 reads FNYEAQ. V lost 1 base, J lost 5 bases, and 2 bases stayed unmatched.

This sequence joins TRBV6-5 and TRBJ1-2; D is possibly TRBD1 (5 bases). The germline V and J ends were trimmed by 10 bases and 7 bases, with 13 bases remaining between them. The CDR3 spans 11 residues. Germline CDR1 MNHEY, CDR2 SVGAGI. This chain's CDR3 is CATTRGGGYTF. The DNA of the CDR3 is TGTGCCACCACTCGGGGGGGTGGCTACACCTTC.

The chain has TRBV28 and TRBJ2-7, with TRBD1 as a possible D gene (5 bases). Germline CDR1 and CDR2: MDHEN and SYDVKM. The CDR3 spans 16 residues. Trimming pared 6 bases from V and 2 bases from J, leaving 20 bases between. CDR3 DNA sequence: TGTGCCAGCAGCCGTATACCCGCGACAGCTACCTACGAGCAGTACTTC. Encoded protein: CASSRIPATATYEQYF.

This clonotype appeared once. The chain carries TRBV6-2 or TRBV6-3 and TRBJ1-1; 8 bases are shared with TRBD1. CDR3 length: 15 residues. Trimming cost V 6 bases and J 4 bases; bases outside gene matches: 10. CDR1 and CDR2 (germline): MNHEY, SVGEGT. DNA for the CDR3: TGTGCCAGCAGGTCCCGGGACAGGTGGGGCACTGAAGCTTTCTTT. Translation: CASRSRDRWGTEAFF.

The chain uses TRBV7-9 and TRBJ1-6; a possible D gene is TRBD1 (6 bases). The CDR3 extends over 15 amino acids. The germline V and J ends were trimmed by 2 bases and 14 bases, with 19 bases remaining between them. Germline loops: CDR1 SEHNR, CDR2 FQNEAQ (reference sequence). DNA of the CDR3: TGTGCCAGCAGCTTATCCGGACAGAGGCCTCTGGCCCTCCACTTT. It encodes CASSLSGQRPLALHF.

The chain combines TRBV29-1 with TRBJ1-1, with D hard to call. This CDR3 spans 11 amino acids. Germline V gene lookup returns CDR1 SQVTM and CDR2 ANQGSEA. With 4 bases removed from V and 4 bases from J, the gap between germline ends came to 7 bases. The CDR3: CSVGAFTEAFF. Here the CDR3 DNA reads TGCAGCGTTGGGGCCTTCACTGAAGCTTTCTTT.

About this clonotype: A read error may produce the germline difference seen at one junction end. CDR3 in amino acids: CASSHSYEQYF. As DNA, the CDR3 is TGTGCCAGCAGTCACTCCTACGAGCAGTACTTC. The chain employs TRBV6-2 or TRBV6-3 and TRBJ2-7; no reliable D call. Germline loops: CDR1 MNHEY, CDR2 SVGEGT. CDR3 length equals 11 residues.

The CDR3 region is CASSVGSLYNEQFF. Written as DNA, the CDR3 is TGTGCCAGCAGCGTAGGGAGCCTGTACAATGAGCAGTTCTTC. This chain uses TRBV9 with TRBJ2-1; D is uncertain. The CDR3 has 14 residues. V was trimmed by 0 bases and J by 4 bases, leaving 8 bases between them. Germline CDR1 and CDR2: SGDLS and YYNGEE.

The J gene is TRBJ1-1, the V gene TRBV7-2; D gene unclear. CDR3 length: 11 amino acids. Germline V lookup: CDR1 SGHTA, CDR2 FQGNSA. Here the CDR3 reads CAAKLNTEAFF. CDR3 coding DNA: TGTGCAGCGAAATTGAACACTGAAGCTTTCTTT. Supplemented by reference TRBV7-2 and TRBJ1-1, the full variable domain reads GAGVSQSPSNKVTEKGKDVELRCDPISGHTALYWYRQSLGQGLEFLIYFQGNSAPDKSGLPSDRFSAERTGGSVSTLTIQRTQQEDSAVYLCAAKLNTEAFFGQGTRLTVV.

Here the CDR3 reads CASSYSGQNYGYTF. CDR3 bases: TGTGCCAGCAGTTACTCGGGGCAGAACTATGGCTACACCTTC. The V gene is TRBV6-5, the J gene TRBJ1-2; D is perhaps TRBD1 (5 bases). The V gene lost 0 bases and the J gene lost 2 bases, with 7 bases spanning the gap. The germline V gene encodes CDR1 MNHEY and CDR2 SVGAGI. The CDR3 is 14 amino acids.

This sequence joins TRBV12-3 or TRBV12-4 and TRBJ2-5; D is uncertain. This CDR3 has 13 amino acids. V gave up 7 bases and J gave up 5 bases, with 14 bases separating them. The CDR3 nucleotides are TGTGCCAGCACCTTGGGGTTGTCCGAGACCCAGTACTTC. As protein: CASTLGLSETQYF.

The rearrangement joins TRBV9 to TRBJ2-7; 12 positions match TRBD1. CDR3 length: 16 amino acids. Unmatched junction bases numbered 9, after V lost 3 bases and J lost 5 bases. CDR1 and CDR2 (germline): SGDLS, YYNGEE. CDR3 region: CASSGDEGQGADEQYF. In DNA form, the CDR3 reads TGTGCCAGCAGCGGCGATGAGGGACAGGGGGCCGACGAGCAGTACTTC.

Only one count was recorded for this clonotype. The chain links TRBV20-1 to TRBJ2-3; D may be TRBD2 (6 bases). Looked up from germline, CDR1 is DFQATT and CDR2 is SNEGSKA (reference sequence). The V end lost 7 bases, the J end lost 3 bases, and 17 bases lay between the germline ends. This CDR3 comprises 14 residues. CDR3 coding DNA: TGCAGTGTTTACCTAGCGATGGGAACAGATACGCAGTATTTT. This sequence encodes CSVYLAMGTDTQYF.

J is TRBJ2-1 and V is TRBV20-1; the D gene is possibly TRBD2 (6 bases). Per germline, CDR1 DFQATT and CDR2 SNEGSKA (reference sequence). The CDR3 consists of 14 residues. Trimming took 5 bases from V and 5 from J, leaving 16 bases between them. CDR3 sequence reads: CSAFRDLLNNEQFF. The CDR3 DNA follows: TGCAGTGCTTTCCGGGACTTACTGAACAATGAGCAGTTCTTC.

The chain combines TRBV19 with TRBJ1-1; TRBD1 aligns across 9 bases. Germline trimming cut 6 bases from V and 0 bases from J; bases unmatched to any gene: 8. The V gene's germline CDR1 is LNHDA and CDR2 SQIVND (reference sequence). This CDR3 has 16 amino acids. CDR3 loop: CASSDGQGRMNTEAFF. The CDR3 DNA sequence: TGTGCCAGTAGCGATGGACAGGGGCGAATGAACACTGAAGCTTTCTTT.

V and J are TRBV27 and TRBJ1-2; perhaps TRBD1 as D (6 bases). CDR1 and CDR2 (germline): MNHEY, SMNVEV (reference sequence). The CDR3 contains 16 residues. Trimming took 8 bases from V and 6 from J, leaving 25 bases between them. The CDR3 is CASSRGGPTVVNGYTF. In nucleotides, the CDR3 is TGTGCCAGCTCCCGGGGGGGCCCCACGGTAGTGAATGGCTACACCTTC.

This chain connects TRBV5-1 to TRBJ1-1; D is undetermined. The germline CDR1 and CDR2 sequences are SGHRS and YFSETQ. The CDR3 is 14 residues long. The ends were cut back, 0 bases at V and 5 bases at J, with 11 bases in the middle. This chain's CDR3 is CASSLGARETEAFF. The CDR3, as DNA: TGCGCCAGCAGCTTGGGGGCGCGGGAGACTGAAGCTTTCTTT.

The chain's CDR3 is CASSGLTKNIQYF. The CDR3 region has the DNA TGTGCCAGCAGTGGATTGACCAAAAACATTCAGTACTTC. This chain links TRBV6-5 with TRBJ2-4; no firm D call. CDR1 is MNHEY and CDR2 is SVGAGI in the germline V gene. CDR3 length equals 13 residues. V lost 5 bases and J lost 2, with 7 bases in between.